Detailed here is one T cell receptor beta chain. Its antigen is unknown. Data came from immunoSEQ multiplex PCR; TCRdb stores just in-frame clones and leaves some out. The sample records over 200,000 clones, over 75% being singletons. These data belong to a study of cytomegalovirus exposure and HLA in healthy donors. Turning to the study itself: Per a later analysis, the approximately 690 first-cohort and some 130 validation repertoires shared one platform. Notes on the study in general: Whilst most TCR sequences proved rare, a subset of public TCRs occurred across many donors. Among TCR beta chains, those listed as cytomegalovirus-associated numbered roughly 150.

The sample was PBMCs. The sequence derives from a young woman in good health and CMV-seropositive.

The CDR3 region has the DNA TGCAGCGTTTCACGTGGCAGGGTCAGGGGTACGCAGTATTTT. Residues: CSVSRGRVRGTQYF. The V gene is TRBV29-1, the J gene TRBJ2-3, with D perhaps matching TRBD1 (6 bases). Between the trimmed V and J ends, which lost 5 bases and 8 bases, there was a span of 20 bases. The CDR3 spans 14 residues. The V gene's germline CDR1 is SQVTM and CDR2 ANQGSEA.